This T cell receptor (beta chain) was recovered during a study of human T cells and chemical hapten exposure. Study-level findings and limits: Patch test scores rose with PT1 expanded TCR counts, a positive correlation.

Unique molecular identifiers were linked by the library to individual cDNA molecules. TCRdb re-called the RACE reads through MiXCR, storing one row per CDR3 protein. The top ten clones hold 2% to 2.5% of a sample with about 260,000 distinct CDR3 sequences, about 8.1% of them seen once. Sample time point: pre-sensitization, week 0. Treatment of the sample: therapeutic diphenylcyclopropenone sensitization with weekly scalp DPC. Total RNA was extracted from unfractionated whole blood. With regard to this clonotype: Its target is not known.

Per the germline V gene, CDR1 is MDHEN and CDR2 is SYDVKM. This CDR3 spans 11 amino acids. V gave up 7 bases and J gave up 5 bases, with 8 bases separating them. The source was whole blood, collected in connection with sensitization to the hapten diphenylcyclopropenone (DPC). The rearrangement joins TRBV28 to TRBJ1-1, with a tentative D call TRBD1 (5 bases). The TCR originated in a woman aged 40 to 50 with alopecia areata. Some clones in this sample may be carry-over from other donors' samples. CDR3 region: CASTWGTEAFF. The CDR3 DNA reads TGTGCCAGCACATGGGGGACTGAAGCTTTCTTT.